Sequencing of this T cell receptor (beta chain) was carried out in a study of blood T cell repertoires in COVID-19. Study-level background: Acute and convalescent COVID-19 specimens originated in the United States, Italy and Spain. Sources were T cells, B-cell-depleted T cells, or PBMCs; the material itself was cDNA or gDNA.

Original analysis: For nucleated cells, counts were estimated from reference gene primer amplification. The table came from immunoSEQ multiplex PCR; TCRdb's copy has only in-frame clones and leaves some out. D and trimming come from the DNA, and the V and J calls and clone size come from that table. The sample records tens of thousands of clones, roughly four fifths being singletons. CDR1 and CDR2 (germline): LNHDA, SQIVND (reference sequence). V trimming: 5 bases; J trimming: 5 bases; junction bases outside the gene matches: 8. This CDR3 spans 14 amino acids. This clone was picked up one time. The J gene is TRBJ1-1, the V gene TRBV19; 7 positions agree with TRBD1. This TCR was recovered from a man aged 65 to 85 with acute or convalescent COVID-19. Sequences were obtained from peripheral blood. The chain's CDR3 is CASSVRQGGTEAFF. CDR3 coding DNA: TGTGCCAGTAGTGTAAGACAGGGTGGGACTGAAGCTTTCTTT.